These 9 T cell receptor beta chains were all obtained from the same sample, sequenced in a study of blood T cell repertoires in COVID-19. Data came from immunoSEQ multiplex PCR; TCRdb stores just in-frame clones and leaves some out. The sample has approximately 82,000 clones; 81% are singletons. Sequences were obtained from peripheral blood. The receptors come from a human donor in a cohort sampled during active COVID-19.

The V gene is TRBV5-1, the J gene TRBJ1-2; D is ambiguous. Trimming left V 0 bases short and J 8 bases short, with 14 bases between. In germline, CDR1 is SGHRS, CDR2 YFSETQ. The CDR3 has 14 amino acids. CDR3 region: CASSLVTSRGGYTF. The CDR3 DNA sequence: TGCGCCAGCAGCTTGGTGACATCCCGTGGGGGCTACACCTTC.

This sequence joins TRBV5-6 and TRBJ1-2; weak D call: TRBD1 (6 bases). With 3 bases removed from V and 4 bases from J, the gap between germline ends came to 13 bases. This CDR3 has 14 residues. CDR1 SGHDT and CDR2 YYEEEE come from the germline V gene. The CDR3: CASSSDSPSYGYTF. CDR3 in DNA: TGTGCCAGCAGCTCGGACAGTCCCAGCTATGGCTACACCTTC.

V is TRBV9 and J is TRBJ1-6; D unresolved. Germline V gene lookup returns CDR1 SGDLS and CDR2 YYNGEE. The CDR3 spans 15 residues. The ends were cut back, 5 bases at V and 8 bases at J, with 17 bases in the middle. The CDR3 here is CASSKRPGADSPLHF. CDR3 sequence (DNA): TGTGCCAGCAGTAAAAGACCGGGAGCGGATTCACCCCTCCACTTT.

The V call is TRBV6-1, the J call TRBJ2-3; possibly TRBD1 for D (6 bases). CDR3 length: 14 residues. V lost 3 bases, J lost 2 bases, and 9 bases lay in between. Germline V gene sequence: CDR1 MNHNS, CDR2 SASEGT. CDR3 sequence reads: CASSDRGPTDTQYF. The CDR3 DNA follows: TGTGCCAGCAGTGACAGGGGTCCCACAGATACGCAGTATTTT.

This clone was recorded at least ten times. This chain connects TRBV7-9 to TRBJ2-2; TRBD2 might be the D (5 bases). The CDR3 consists of 15 residues. The V end was cut by 3 bases, the J end by 4 bases, with 12 bases between. The germline gives CDR1 SEHNR, CDR2 FQNEAQ (reference sequence). The CDR3 DNA follows: TGTGCCAGCAGCTTGGCCCCCCGGGGCACCGGGGAGCTGTTTTTT. This codes for CASSLAPRGTGELFF.

V is TRBV12-3 or TRBV12-4 and J is TRBJ2-1; unclear D gene. CDR3 length: 13 residues. Trimming removed 1 base from V and 4 bases from J, with 5 bases in between. The CDR3 is CASSLVYYNEQFF. CDR3 sequence (DNA): TGTGCCAGCAGTTTAGTTTATTACAATGAGCAGTTCTTC.

The chain carries TRBV5-1 and TRBJ2-2; 8 bases match TRBD1. Looked up from germline, CDR1 is SGHRS and CDR2 is YFSETQ. The J segment lost 0 bases and the V segment lost 4 bases, leaving 11 bases of the junction unmatched. This CDR3 has 18 residues. The CDR3 DNA reads TGCGCCAGCAGCCAAGGACAGGGTTCTTACGCGAACACCGGGGAGCTGTTTTTT. This codes for CASSQGQGSYANTGELFF.

The genes are TRBV7-7 and TRBJ2-5; 10 bases align to TRBD2. Germline trimming cut 8 bases from V and 3 bases from J; bases unmatched to any gene: 9. The CDR3 is made up of 15 amino acids. Germline CDR1 and CDR2: SSHAT and FNYEAQ (reference sequence). Here the CDR3 DNA reads TGTGCCAGCTCCCCCCTACTAGCGGGGAAAGAGACCCAGTACTTC. Amino acid sequence: CASSPLLAGKETQYF.

The chain uses TRBV14 and TRBJ1-1; unclear D gene. Germline V gives CDR1 SGHDN, CDR2 FVKESK. The ends were cut back, 0 bases at V and 2 bases at J, with 4 bases in the middle. This CDR3 is 13 amino acids long. CDR3 loop: CASSQDLNTEAFF. The CDR3 DNA is TGTGCCAGCAGCCAAGATCTAAACACTGAAGCTTTCTTT.